The 23 T cell receptor beta chains below were found in one sample sequenced in a study of T cells after posttransplantation cyclophosphamide (dated by TCRdb to 2015 to 2016). Libraries came from the immunoSEQ multiplex PCR assay. TCRdb took over this immuneACCESS table, retaining in-frame rearrangements with V and J assigned. Such tables are incomplete; in checked studies, under half of the missing clones stem from an unresolved V gene, and the remainder is unexplained. Present in this sample are 66,000 or so clones, over 85% of which were seen just once. The biggest ten clones account for about 3% of the sample. Source material: PBMCs. These receptors all stem from a woman under 40 in good health and a related stem cell transplant donor.

V is TRBV11-2 and J is TRBJ2-3; D remains unclear. Trimming took 3 bases from V and 0 from J, leaving 4 bases between them. This CDR3 spans 13 amino acids. From germline, CDR1 is SGHAT and CDR2 FQNNGV. The CDR3 DNA reads as TGTGCCAGCAGCTTTGCTAGCACAGATACGCAGTATTTT. Its translation: CASSFASTDTQYF.

The V gene is TRBV7-2, the J gene TRBJ2-7; D uncertain. Deletions cut 0 bases from V and 6 bases from J, with 6 bases between. This CDR3 spans 12 amino acids. The germline gives CDR1 SGHTA, CDR2 FQGNSA. The CDR3 DNA reads TGTGCCAGCAGCTTAGCGCAGCGCGAGCAGTACTTC. Translation gives CASSLAQREQYF.

The chain employs TRBV4-1 and TRBJ2-5, with D tentatively TRBD2 (7 bases). Germline-derived CDR1 and CDR2 are MGHRA and YSYEKL. The V and J ends lost 4 bases and 2 bases respectively, with 14 bases between them. The CDR3 has 15 amino acids. The CDR3 sequence is CASSPWGGSQETQYF. In nucleotides, the CDR3 is TGCGCCAGCAGCCCCTGGGGGGGCTCTCAAGAGACCCAGTACTTC.

Concerning this clone itself: The junction differs from germline at one of its ends, possibly a read error. Other DNA sequences in the sample encode the same CDR3. The DNA of the CDR3 is TGCGCCAGCAGCCCGGGACAGACGGTCCAAGAGACCCAATACTTC. Translating it yields CASSPGQTVQETQYF. The chain couples TRBV5-1 to TRBJ2-5; TRBD1 matches 7 bases. Germline CDR1 reads SGHRS; CDR2 reads YFSETQ. CDR3 length equals 15 residues.

J is TRBJ2-7 and V is TRBV21-1; TRBD2 is the table's D call and was not checked against the DNA. TRBV21-1 is a pseudogene locus. The CDR3 is 18 residues long. The CDR3 coding sequence is TGTGCCAGCAGCAGAATAGCGGGGGGGAAACGGATGAGTGGCGAGCAGTACTTC. Its protein product is CASSRIAGGKRMSGEQYF.

The gene calls are TRBV14 and TRBJ1-2, with D hard to call. CDR3 length: 14 amino acids. Trimming left V 4 bases short and J 4 bases short, with 13 bases between. Germline CDR1 and CDR2: SGHDN and FVKESK. CDR3 region: CASSPVVAGYGYTF. CDR3 DNA: TGTGCCAGCAGCCCGGTGGTCGCGGGCTATGGCTACACCTTC. Together with reference TRBV14 and TRBJ1-2, the CDR3 gives the full variable domain: EAGVTQFPSHSVIEKGQTVTLRCDPISGHDNLYWYRRVMGKEIKFLLHFVKESKQDESGMPNNRFLAERTGGTYSTLKVQPAELEDSGVYFCASSPVVAGYGYTFGSGTRLTVV.

The CDR3 nucleotides read TGTGCCAGCAGCTTAGAGGCGGGGCCGAACACTGAAGCTTTCTTT. Its protein is CASSLEAGPNTEAFF. The rearrangement links TRBV7-2 to TRBJ1-1; D might be TRBD1 (5 bases). The CDR3 loop spans 15 amino acids. Germline-derived CDR1 and CDR2 are SGHTA and FQGNSA. V was pared by 1 base and J by 1 base, with 10 bases between. The whole variable domain, remainder taken from reference TRBV7-2 and TRBJ1-1, is GAGVSQSPSNKVTEKGKDVELRCDPISGHTALYWYRQSLGQGLEFLIYFQGNSAPDKSGLPSDRFSAERTGGSVSTLTIQRTQQEDSAVYLCASSLEAGPNTEAFFGQGTRLTVV.

This chain links TRBV2 with TRBJ1-2; 7 positions agree with TRBD1. There are 15 residues in the CDR3. The V segment lost 6 bases and the J segment 8 bases; nucleotides outside the gene matches: 15. The germline CDR1 and CDR2 sequences are SNHLY and FYNNEI. Written as DNA, the CDR3 is TGTGCCAGCAGCCCGGACAGGTCGGGGCTTTTGGGCTACACCTTC. This codes for CASSPDRSGLLGYTF.

V gene TRBV6-4 combines with J gene TRBJ2-7; 7 bases line up with TRBD2. This CDR3 contains 17 residues. The junction had 12 bases not matched to a gene; V was cut back by 2 bases and J by 2 bases. Germline-derived CDR1 and CDR2 are MRHNA and SNTAGT. The CDR3 DNA is TGTGCCAGCAGTGACGTCGAGAAGGGAGGGTGGCCCTACGAGCAGTACTTC. Protein: CASSDVEKGGWPYEQYF.

The V and J genes are TRBV29-1 and TRBJ2-3; 7 bases fit TRBD1. The CDR3 runs 14 residues. Germline V gene sequence: CDR1 SQVTM, CDR2 ANQGSEA. Losses at the gene ends were 4 bases for V and 2 bases for J; bases not matched to a gene: 6. This CDR3 is CSVADRAFTDTQYF. CDR3 nucleotide sequence: TGCAGCGTTGCTGACAGGGCCTTCACAGATACGCAGTATTTT.

The rearrangement joins TRBV7-2 to TRBJ2-5; the D call may be TRBD1 or TRBD2 (5 bases each). Germline V lookup: CDR1 SGHTA, CDR2 FQGNSA. The CDR3 has 15 residues. Between the trimmed V and J ends, which lost 2 bases and 5 bases, there was a span of 15 bases. DNA of the CDR3: TGTGCCAGCAGCTTAACCGGCCGGGGCTTGGAGACCCAGTACTTC. Amino acids: CASSLTGRGLETQYF.

The V call is TRBV28, the J call TRBJ1-2; possible D gene TRBD1, 5 bases. The ends were cut back, 8 bases at V and 4 bases at J, with 20 bases in the middle. Per germline, CDR1 MDHEN and CDR2 SYDVKM. CDR3 length: 15 residues. The CDR3 region is CASGPGTQGRYGYTF. The CDR3 DNA follows: TGTGCCAGCGGACCCGGGACCCAGGGCCGCTATGGCTACACCTTC.

This rearrangement joins TRBV14 to TRBJ2-7; D tentatively fits TRBD1 or TRBD2 (5 bases each). V lost 1 base and J lost 6, with 19 bases in between. CDR3 length: 16 residues. Germline CDR1 and CDR2: SGHDN and FVKESK. CDR3 nucleotides: TGTGCCAGCAGCCAAGGTCGAGTCCCTCGTGGGGGCGAGCAGTACTTC. As protein: CASSQGRVPRGGEQYF.

A single count supports this clone. J is TRBJ2-3 and V is TRBV9; D is perhaps TRBD2 (7 bases). CDR1 SGDLS and CDR2 YYNGEE come from the germline V gene. V gave up 4 bases and J gave up 4 bases, with 19 bases separating them. The CDR3 is 16 amino acids. The CDR3 DNA reads TGTGCCAGCAGCATCCTGGGGGGGGGCCTGGCAGATACGCAGTATTTT. Protein sequence: CASSILGGGLADTQYF.

The chain couples TRBV4-2 to TRBJ2-6, with no clear D. Between the trimmed V and J ends, which lost 0 bases and 0 bases, there was a span of 6 bases. Germline V gene sequence: CDR1 LGHNA, CDR2 YNFKEQ. The CDR3 is made up of 16 amino acids. The CDR3 is CASSQDQGSGANVLTF. Here the CDR3 DNA reads TGTGCCAGCAGCCAAGATCAAGGCTCTGGGGCCAACGTCCTGACTTTC.

Only a few counts were recorded for this clone. This chain links TRBV6-1 with TRBJ1-6; 8 bases align to TRBD1. Trimming removed 7 bases from V and 15 bases from J; junction bases left unmatched: 17. CDR1 and CDR2 from the germline V gene are MNHNS and SASEGT. The CDR3 sequence is 15 residues long. CDR3 sequence: CASTQGEWTGRILHF. The DNA for the CDR3 is TGTGCCAGCACCCAGGGGGAATGGACAGGGAGGATCCTCCACTTT.

The chain joins TRBV5-6 to TRBJ2-3; 14 nucleotides align to TRBD2. V lost 2 bases to trimming and J lost 7 bases; unmatched junction nucleotides: 6. Germline loops: CDR1 SGHDT, CDR2 YYEEEE. The CDR3 covers 16 residues. In DNA form, the CDR3 reads TGTGCCAGCAGCTTAGGACTAGCGGGGGGTAAAAATACGCAGTATTTT. It specifies CASSLGLAGGKNTQYF.

The chain couples TRBV9 to TRBJ2-5, with TRBD2 as a possible D gene (5 bases). Germline V gene sequence: CDR1 SGDLS, CDR2 YYNGEE. This CDR3 has 16 residues. The V end was cut by 6 bases, the J end by 1 base, with 19 bases between. The CDR3 region has the DNA TGTGCCAGCACCGCCGCGGGCCTATGGGGCCAAGAGACCCAGTACTTC. Its translation is CASTAAGLWGQETQYF.

The chain recombines TRBV14 with TRBJ1-5; no definite D call. The V gene's germline CDR1 is SGHDN and CDR2 FVKESK. V gave up 2 bases and J gave up 7 bases, with 9 bases separating them. The CDR3 totals 13 residues. The CDR3 is CASSQFGGQPQHF. CDR3 DNA: TGTGCCAGCAGCCAATTTGGAGGGCAGCCCCAGCATTTT.

V is TRBV5-1 and J is TRBJ1-5, with D maybe TRBD1 (5 bases). CDR3 length equals 14 residues. Trimming stripped 4 bases from V and 5 bases from J, with 13 bases between. CDR1 SGHRS and CDR2 YFSETQ come from the germline V gene. CDR3: CASSPSGTDQPQHF. CDR3 bases: TGCGCCAGCAGCCCTAGTGGGACGGATCAGCCCCAGCATTTT.

V gene TRBV18 combines with J gene TRBJ2-7; 8 bases match TRBD1. The CDR3 is 16 residues long. The V gene's germline CDR1 is KGHSH and CDR2 LQKENI. V shed 2 bases and J 1 base; nucleotides not matched to a gene: 7. Here the CDR3 reads CASSPKDRVQSYEQYF. For the CDR3, the DNA is TGTGCCAGCTCACCAAAGGACAGGGTGCAGTCCTACGAGCAGTACTTC. The variable domain in full, with the rest retrieved from reference TRBV18 and TRBJ2-7, is NAGVMQNPRHLVRRRGQEARLRCSPMKGHSHVYWYRQLPEEGLKFMVYLQKENIIDESGMPKERFSAEFPKEGPSILRIQQVVRGDSAAYFCASSPKDRVQSYEQYFGPGTRLTVT.

The chain carries TRBV9 and TRBJ2-2; D is unclear. The CDR3 has 14 residues. V gave up 7 bases and J gave up 0 bases, with 10 bases separating them. Germline loops: CDR1 SGDLS, CDR2 YYNGEE. The DNA of the CDR3 is TGTGCCAGCCGTAGGGCTCCGAACACCGGGGAGCTGTTTTTT. Protein product: CASRRAPNTGELFF.

The V gene is TRBV4-3, the J gene TRBJ1-3, with 8 nucleotides matching TRBD1. Germline V lookup: CDR1 LGHNA, CDR2 YSLEER. The V and J ends lost 0 bases and 4 bases, in that order; junction bases with no gene match: 11. The CDR3 is 18 residues long. As DNA, the CDR3 is TGCGCCAGCAGCCAAGATCGGGGGCAGGGGGCGTTCGGAAACACCATATATTTT. Translation: CASSQDRGQGAFGNTIYF.